This TCR beta chain was captured in a study of blood T cells in healthy people across ages. The CDR3 is 16 residues long. Germline V gives CDR1 SNHLY, CDR2 FYNNEI. Points on this clonotype: Antigen unknown. This may be a read error, as it is one base from a much larger clone.

Overall study results and limits: Possibly, changes in expanded clonotypes were confounded because donor CMV status was unknown.

Through a sample-barcoded 5' primer and a J-beta primer mix, a second PCR was run for roughly 6 to 11 cycles. Each CDR3 protein gets one entry after TCRdb re-called the 5' RACE reads with MiXCR. The sample lists approximately 800,000 distinct CDR3 sequences, around a quarter seen once, with about 3% in the top ten. The sample also formed part of further work on T cells of mothers and their children. That investigation notes: The study recruited three healthy Caucasian mothers and their six children as donors.

The source material was blood. The sequence was obtained from a boy between 10 and 17 years old in good health. This chain connects TRBV2 to TRBJ2-7; no clear D. The J call may not be correct, given that the DNA end is closer to TRBJ2-5. CDR3 protein: CAGRPSRSLYQETQYF. CDR3 sequence (DNA): TGTGCCGGCAGACCGTCCCGCAGTCTGTACCAAGAGACCCAGTACTTC.